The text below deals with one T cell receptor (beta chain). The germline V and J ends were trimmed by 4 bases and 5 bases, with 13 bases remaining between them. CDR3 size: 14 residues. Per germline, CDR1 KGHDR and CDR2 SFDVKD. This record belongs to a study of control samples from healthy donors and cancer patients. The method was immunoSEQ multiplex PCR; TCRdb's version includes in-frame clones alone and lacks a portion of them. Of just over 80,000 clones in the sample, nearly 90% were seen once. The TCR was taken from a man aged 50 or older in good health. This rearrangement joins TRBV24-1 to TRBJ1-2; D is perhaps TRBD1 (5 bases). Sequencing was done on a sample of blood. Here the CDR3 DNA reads TGTGCCACCAGTGAAGGGGCCGGGGGTTATGGCTACACCTTC. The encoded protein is CATSEGAGGYGYTF.